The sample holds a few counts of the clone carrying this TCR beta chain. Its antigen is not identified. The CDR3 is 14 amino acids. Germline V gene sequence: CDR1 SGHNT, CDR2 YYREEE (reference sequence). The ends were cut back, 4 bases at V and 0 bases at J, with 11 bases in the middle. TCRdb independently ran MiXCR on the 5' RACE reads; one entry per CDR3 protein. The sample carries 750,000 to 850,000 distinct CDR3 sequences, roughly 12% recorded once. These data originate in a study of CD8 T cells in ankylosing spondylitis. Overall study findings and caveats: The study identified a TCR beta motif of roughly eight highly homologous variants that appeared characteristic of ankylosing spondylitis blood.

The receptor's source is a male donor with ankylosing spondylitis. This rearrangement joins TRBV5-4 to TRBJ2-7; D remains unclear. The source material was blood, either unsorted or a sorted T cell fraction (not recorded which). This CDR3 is CASSDARSSYEQYF. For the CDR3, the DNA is TGTGCCAGCAGCGACGCTAGGAGCTCCTACGAGCAGTACTTC.